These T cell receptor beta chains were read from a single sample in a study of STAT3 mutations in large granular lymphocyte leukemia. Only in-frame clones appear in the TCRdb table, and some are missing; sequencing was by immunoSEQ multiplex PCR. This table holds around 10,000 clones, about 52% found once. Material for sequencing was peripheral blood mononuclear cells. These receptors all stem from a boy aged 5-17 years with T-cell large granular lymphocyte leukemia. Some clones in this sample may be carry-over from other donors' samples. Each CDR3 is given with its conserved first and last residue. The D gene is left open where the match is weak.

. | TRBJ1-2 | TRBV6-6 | CASSDYGYTF
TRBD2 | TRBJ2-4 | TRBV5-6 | CASSLLAGENIQYF
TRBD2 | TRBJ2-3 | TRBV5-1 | CASSQGLVTDTQYF
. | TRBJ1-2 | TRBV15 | CATSRDWSRGVGGYTF
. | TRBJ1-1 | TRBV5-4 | CASSSRETEAFF
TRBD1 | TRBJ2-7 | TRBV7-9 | CASSAPGMGQGSNEQYF
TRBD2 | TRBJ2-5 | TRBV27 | CASSGLAGVGETQYF
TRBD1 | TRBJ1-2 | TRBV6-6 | CASTPPGAQGASGYTF
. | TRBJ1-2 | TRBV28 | CASRQDANYGYTF
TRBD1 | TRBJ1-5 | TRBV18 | CASSLTGDFNQPQHF
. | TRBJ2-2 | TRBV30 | CAWSVGVGRGVTGELFF
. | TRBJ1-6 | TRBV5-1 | CASSYRENSPLHF
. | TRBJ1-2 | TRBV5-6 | CASSLGGMEGYTF
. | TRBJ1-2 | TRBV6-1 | CASSARLSYGYTF
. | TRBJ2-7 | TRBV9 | CASSVEGGRAYEQYF
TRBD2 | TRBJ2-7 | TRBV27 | CASSLWGGSSYEQYF
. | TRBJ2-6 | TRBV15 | CATSRDRASGANVLTF
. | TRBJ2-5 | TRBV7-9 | CASSLVELYF
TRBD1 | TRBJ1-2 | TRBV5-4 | CASSFGQALNYGYTF
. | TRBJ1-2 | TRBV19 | CASSILGQGIYGYTF
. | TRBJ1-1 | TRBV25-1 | CASSEWENTRNTEAFF
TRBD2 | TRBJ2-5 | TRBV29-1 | CSGGGQETQYF
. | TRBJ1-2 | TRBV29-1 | CSAESSAIGYGYTF
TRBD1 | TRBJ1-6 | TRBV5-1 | CASRDRGNSPLHF
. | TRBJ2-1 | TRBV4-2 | CASSQDRRGEQFF